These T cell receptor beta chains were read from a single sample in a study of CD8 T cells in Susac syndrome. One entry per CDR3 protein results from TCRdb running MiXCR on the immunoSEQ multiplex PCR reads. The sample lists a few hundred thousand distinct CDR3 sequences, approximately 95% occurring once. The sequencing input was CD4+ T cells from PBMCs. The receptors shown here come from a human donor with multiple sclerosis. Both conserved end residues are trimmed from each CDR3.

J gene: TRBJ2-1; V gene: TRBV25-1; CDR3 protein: ASREGQINEQF
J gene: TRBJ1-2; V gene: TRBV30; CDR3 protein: AWSRVSGVGYT
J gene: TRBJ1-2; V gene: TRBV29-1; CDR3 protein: SNLPPGGERYT
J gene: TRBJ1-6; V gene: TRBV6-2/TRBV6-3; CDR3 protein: ASRPPGQINSPLH
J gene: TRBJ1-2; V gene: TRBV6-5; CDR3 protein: ASSYSSEGRPQNYGYT
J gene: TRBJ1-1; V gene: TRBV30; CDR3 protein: AWSGGPPDGAF
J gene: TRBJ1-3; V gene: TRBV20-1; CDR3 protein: SARSGTPTPNTGNTIY
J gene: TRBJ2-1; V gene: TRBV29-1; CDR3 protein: SVGRGTSGRNEQF
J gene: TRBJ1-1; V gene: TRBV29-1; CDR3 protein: SASGDKNTEAF
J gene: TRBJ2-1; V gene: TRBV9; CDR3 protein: ASSDDRDEQF
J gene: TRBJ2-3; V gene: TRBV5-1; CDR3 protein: ASSLARPGDTQY
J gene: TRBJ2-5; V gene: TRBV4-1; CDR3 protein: ASSQGTTEKETQY
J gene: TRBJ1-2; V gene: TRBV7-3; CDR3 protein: ASSPTAGANYGYT
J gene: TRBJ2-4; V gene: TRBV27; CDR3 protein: ASSLTGNIQY
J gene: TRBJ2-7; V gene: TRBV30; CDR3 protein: AWSGGTPNFWIVQY
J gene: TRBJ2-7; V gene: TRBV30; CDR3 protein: AWTRREAGNEQY
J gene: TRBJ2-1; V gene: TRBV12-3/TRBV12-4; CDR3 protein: ASMFGLAGNNEQF
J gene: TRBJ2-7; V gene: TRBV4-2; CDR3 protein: ASSQEDRLTETFPYEQY
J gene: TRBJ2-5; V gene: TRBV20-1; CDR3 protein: SARGSGTETQY
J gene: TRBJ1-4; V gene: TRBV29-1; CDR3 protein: SVLGQQAEKLF
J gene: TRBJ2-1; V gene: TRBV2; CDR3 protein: ASSELRDVNEQF
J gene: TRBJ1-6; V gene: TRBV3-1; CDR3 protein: ASSQREYNSPLH
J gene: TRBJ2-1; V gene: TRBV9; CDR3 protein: ASSGWGSGQESDNEQF
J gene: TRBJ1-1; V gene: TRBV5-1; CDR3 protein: ASSLAMGRGAEAF
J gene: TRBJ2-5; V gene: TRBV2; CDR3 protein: ARSSGAGETQY
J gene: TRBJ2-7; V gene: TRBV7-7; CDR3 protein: ASSRAGETYEQY
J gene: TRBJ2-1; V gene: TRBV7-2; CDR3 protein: ASSYQGGSYNEQF
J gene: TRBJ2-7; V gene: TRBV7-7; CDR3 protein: ASSLGPDSSYEQY
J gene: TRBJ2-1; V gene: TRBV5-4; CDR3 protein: ASSLGLAGGSYNEQF
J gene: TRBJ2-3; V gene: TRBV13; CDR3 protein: ASTSNVRGRTDTQY
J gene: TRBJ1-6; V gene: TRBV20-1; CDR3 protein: SANNRGHPNSPLH
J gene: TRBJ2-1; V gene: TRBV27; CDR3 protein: ASSSRGGSYNEQF
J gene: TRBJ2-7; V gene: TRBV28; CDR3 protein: ASRPSVGYEQY
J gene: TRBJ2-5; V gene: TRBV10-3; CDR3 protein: AISAGSGEETQY
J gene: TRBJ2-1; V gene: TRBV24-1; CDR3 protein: ATSDSLLNEQF
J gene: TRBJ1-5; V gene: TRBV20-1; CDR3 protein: SAGLGYSNQPQH
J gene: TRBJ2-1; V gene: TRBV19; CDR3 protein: ASSPTGWAEQF
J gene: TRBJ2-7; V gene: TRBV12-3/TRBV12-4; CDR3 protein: ASSPSGRRGSYEQY
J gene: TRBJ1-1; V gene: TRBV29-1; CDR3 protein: SGNRANTEAF
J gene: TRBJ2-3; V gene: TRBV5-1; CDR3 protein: ASSLRRGGAGDTQY
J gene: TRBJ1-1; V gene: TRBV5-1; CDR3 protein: ASSWDGSGTEAF
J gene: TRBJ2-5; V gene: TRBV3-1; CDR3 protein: ASRAAGETQY
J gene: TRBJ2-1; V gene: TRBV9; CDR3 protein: ASSVAGLSSYNEQF
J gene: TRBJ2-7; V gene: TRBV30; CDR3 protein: ATKRSGNGEQY
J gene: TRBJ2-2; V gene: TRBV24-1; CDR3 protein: ATSDGGPGELF
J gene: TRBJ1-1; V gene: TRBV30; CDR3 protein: AWSVRWDAF
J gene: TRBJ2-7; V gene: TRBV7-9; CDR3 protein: ASSLVNTPYEQY
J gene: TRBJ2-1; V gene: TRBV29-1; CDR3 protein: SVGGSSYNEQF
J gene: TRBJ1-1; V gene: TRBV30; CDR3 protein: AWMTRASEAF
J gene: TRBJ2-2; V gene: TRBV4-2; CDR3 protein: ASRSEIAGFTGELF
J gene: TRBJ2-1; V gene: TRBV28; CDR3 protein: ASSWDLGGGYNEQF
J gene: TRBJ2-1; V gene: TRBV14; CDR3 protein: ASSLPGTEDEQF
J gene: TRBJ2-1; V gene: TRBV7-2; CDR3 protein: ASSATGRGNPRGQF
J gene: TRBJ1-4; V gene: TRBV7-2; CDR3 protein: ASREHPTNEKLF
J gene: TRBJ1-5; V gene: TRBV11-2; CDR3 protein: ASSLGGAQPQH
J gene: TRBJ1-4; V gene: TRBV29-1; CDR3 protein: SVALSGGVEKLF
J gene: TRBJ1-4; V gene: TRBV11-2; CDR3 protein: ASSWGTVISEKLF
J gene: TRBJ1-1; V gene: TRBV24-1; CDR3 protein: ATSDSGTGEAF
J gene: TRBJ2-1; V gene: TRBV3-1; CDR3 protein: ASSQAVYSGGSNEQF